The 10 T cell receptor beta chains reported below all come from one sample, sequenced in a study of blood T cell repertoires in COVID-19. Libraries were prepared by immunoSEQ multiplex PCR; TCRdb keeps only in-frame clonotypes and omits some of them. The repertoire consists of about 350,000 clones, with 86% occurring once and the leading ten covering roughly 7.2%. The sample consisted of peripheral blood. The source is a woman aged 55 to 70 with COVID-19, enrolled during active disease.

This clone showed up just once. This chain joins TRBV11-2 and TRBJ1-4; 7 positions match TRBD1. Germline CDR1 SGHAT, CDR2 FQNNGV. The CDR3 consists of 14 residues. The V and J ends lost 1 base and 7 bases, in that order; junction bases with no gene match: 3. DNA for the CDR3: TGTGCCAGCAGCTTAGGGCAGGGGGGTGAAAAACTGTTTTTT. Translated, it gives CASSLGQGGEKLFF.

The chain is built from TRBV5-1 and TRBJ1-4; 8 nucleotides agree with TRBD1. The CDR3 has 15 residues. V trimming: 4 bases; J trimming: 8 bases; junction bases outside the gene matches: 10. Germline V lookup: CDR1 SGHRS, CDR2 YFSETQ. The DNA of the CDR3 is TGCGCCAGCAGCGACCCGACAGGGGACGGAGAAAAACTGTTTTTT. Protein sequence: CASSDPTGDGEKLFF.

The chain has TRBV20-1 and TRBJ1-4, with 8 bases matching TRBD1. CDR1 and CDR2 from the germline V gene are DFQATT and SNEGSKA (reference sequence). This CDR3 region has 11 residues. The CDR3 reads CRGGQEEKLFF. DNA of the CDR3: TGCAGGGGGGGACAGGAAGAAAAACTGTTTTTT.

V usage is TRBV5-4 and J usage is TRBJ2-3, with 11 positions matching TRBD2. The CDR3 is made up of 16 amino acids. Germline lookup yields CDR1 SGHNT and CDR2 YYREEE (reference sequence). J was trimmed by 6 bases and V by 5 bases; bases with no gene match: 11. The CDR3 region is CASSEGRRLAGDTQYF. DNA for the CDR3: TGTGCCAGCAGTGAGGGGAGAAGACTAGCGGGGGATACGCAGTATTTT. The full variable domain, with the rest looked up from reference TRBV5-4 and TRBJ2-3, is ETGVTQSPTHLIKTRGQQVTLRCSSQSGHNTVSWYQQALGQGPQFIFQYYREEENGRGNFPPRFSGLQFPNYSSELNVNALELDDSALYLCASSEGRRLAGDTQYFGPGTRLTVL.

The chain carries TRBV11-3 and TRBJ1-4, with 8 positions matching TRBD1. Germline values: CDR1 SGHNT, CDR2 YENEEA. J gave up 7 bases and V 6 bases, and 7 bases lay outside the gene matches. The CDR3 runs to 14 residues. CDR3 protein: CASSADRGIEKLFF. Written as DNA, the CDR3 is TGTGCCAGCAGTGCCGACAGGGGAATTGAAAAACTGTTTTTT.

The chain combines TRBV30 with TRBJ1-1; TRBD1 matches 7 bases. V trimming: 5 bases; J trimming: 3 bases; junction bases outside the gene matches: 3. CDR1 GTSNPN and CDR2 SVGIG come from the germline V gene (reference sequence). This CDR3 is built from 12 residues. For the CDR3, the DNA is TGTGCCTGGTGGACAGGCTACACTGAAGCTTTCTTT. Translating it yields CAWWTGYTEAFF.

This chain joins TRBV11-2 and TRBJ2-2, with a tentative D call TRBD2 (6 bases). The CDR3 has 15 amino acids. In germline, CDR1 is SGHAT, CDR2 FQNNGV. Trimming took 3 bases from V and 1 from J, leaving 9 bases between them. Here the CDR3 DNA reads TGTGCCAGCAGCTTTAGCGGATTGAACACCGGGGAGCTGTTTTTT. Its protein product is CASSFSGLNTGELFF.

This clone was seen only once. The chain joins TRBV12-3 or TRBV12-4 to TRBJ1-1, with a tentative D call TRBD1 (6 bases). With 3 bases removed from V and 4 bases from J, the gap between germline ends came to 6 bases. The CDR3 sequence is 12 residues long. Here the CDR3 DNA reads TGTGCCAGCAGTTTCAGGGGCACTGAAGCTTTCTTT. Translation: CASSFRGTEAFF.

The rearrangement links TRBV9 to TRBJ2-1; 7 bases are shared with TRBD1. The CDR3 contains 15 residues. The V gene end was trimmed by 0 bases and the J gene end by 4 bases; junction bases not matched to a gene: 4. Germline loops: CDR1 SGDLS, CDR2 YYNGEE. CDR3 in amino acids: CASSVVGTEYNEQFF. The DNA for the CDR3 is TGTGCCAGCAGCGTAGTTGGGACAGAATACAATGAGCAGTTCTTC.

This clone is a singleton in its sample. This chain uses TRBV7-8 with TRBJ2-6; perhaps TRBD1 as D (5 bases). Germline V gene data show CDR1 as SGHVS and CDR2 as FQNEAQ. The CDR3 is made up of 15 amino acids. V was clipped by 2 bases and J by 2 bases, with 7 bases between them. Written as DNA, the CDR3 is TGTGCCAGCAGCTTATCCAGGGCTGGGGCCAACGTCCTGACTTTC. This encodes CASSLSRAGANVLTF.